This T cell receptor beta chain originates from a study of T cells in narcolepsy. Study-level information: Enrolled donors included narcolepsy type 1 or type 2 patients and healthy controls. Whole-study findings and limits: Autoreactive clonotypes reportedly recurred in blood of same and different patients, not controls. Comparing one patient's CSF and blood CD4+ clonotypes highlighted HCRT- and TRIB2-specific autoreactive clonotypes.

Deletions cut 0 bases from V and 5 bases from J, with 13 bases between. This CDR3 has 15 residues. CDR1 and CDR2 (germline): KGHSH, LQKENI. The sample holds a few counts of this clone. Its antigen remains unidentified. Profiling relied on immunoSEQ multiplex PCR, and the TCRdb table lists in-frame clones only, not all of them. The sample has around 35,000 clones, roughly four fifths seen once. The sample was CD45RA- memory CD4+ T cells from PBMCs. The gene calls are TRBV18 and TRBJ2-5; the D is unclear. The TCR was taken from a human donor with narcolepsy. The CDR3 loop is CASSPPASKRETQYF. The CDR3 DNA reads TGTGCCAGCTCACCACCGGCCAGTAAAAGGGAGACCCAGTACTTC. The full variable domain, its missing parts supplied by reference TRBV18 and TRBJ2-5, is NAGVMQNPRHLVRRRGQEARLRCSPMKGHSHVYWYRQLPEEGLKFMVYLQKENIIDESGMPKERFSAEFPKEGPSILRIQQVVRGDSAAYFCASSPPASKRETQYFGPGTRLLVL.